This T cell receptor beta chain was sequenced for a study of shared T cell receptors in the human thymus. Germline lookup yields CDR1 SNHLY and CDR2 FYNNEI. This CDR3 has 16 residues. V was cut by 6 bases and J by 3 bases, with 21 bases left in between. Only one count was recorded for this clone. Assay: immunoSEQ multiplex PCR; the TCRdb copy retains only in-frame clones and omits some. The sample shows about 660,000 clones, around nine tenths of them seen only once. The same sample was also studied in work on human thymus T cells. That study adds: Resections that were taken during corrective heart surgery supplied the thymus tissue.

The sequenced sample consisted of thymocytes. The clonotype originates from a boy in the first two years of life with a congenital heart defect. The V call is TRBV2, the J call TRBJ2-7; tentatively, D is TRBD2 (6 bases). CDR3 in amino acids: CASSPRVGEDIYEQYF. The DNA of the CDR3 is TGTGCCAGCAGCCCCAGGGTAGGGGAGGATATCTACGAGCAGTACTTC.